The 12 T cell receptor beta chains presented below share a single source sample, sequenced in a study of T cells after yellow fever vaccination. TCRdb called the 5' RACE reads again in MiXCR, with one record for every CDR3 protein. Of about 120,000 distinct CDR3 sequences in the sample, about 7.2% were seen once. Here the sequenced sample was CD4+ T cells sorted from PBMCs, taken 35 to 50 days after the first yellow fever vaccination. These receptor sequences come from a man aged 18 to 29 who received the YFV17D yellow fever vaccine.

The CDR3 protein is CASSLIPDVRETQYF. CDR3 coding DNA: TGTGCCAGCAGCTTAATCCCCGATGTAAGAGAGACCCAGTACTTC. The V call is TRBV7-2, the J call TRBJ2-5; D gene uncertain. Trimming removed 2 bases at V and 4 bases at J, with 14 bases between. Germline-derived CDR1 and CDR2 are SGHTA and FQGNSA. This CDR3 is 15 amino acids long.

In the case of this clonotype: This may stem from a read error, because a much larger clone lies one nucleotide away. This chain links TRBV3-1 with TRBJ1-6, with D possibly TRBD1 on 6 matching bases. Germline V gene sequence: CDR1 LGHDT, CDR2 YNNKEL (reference sequence). V was shortened by 10 bases and J by 8 bases, with 27 bases between the two germline ends. The CDR3 covers 17 residues. The CDR3 sequence is CAISFWGGVGSDSPLHF. The CDR3, as DNA: TGTGCCATCAGTTTTTGGGGGGGCGTCGGGAGTGATTCACCCCTCCACTTT.

This clonotype was observed many times. The chain has TRBV7-2 and TRBJ1-2; tentatively, D is TRBD1 (5 bases). CDR1 and CDR2 (germline): SGHTA, FQGNSA. The CDR3 has 14 residues. Trimming cost V 1 base and J 6 bases, with 12 bases left between them. CDR3 bases: TGTGCCAGCAGCTTAGTGGGCAGGGCTGATGGCTACACCTTC. Its protein product is CASSLVGRADGYTF. The entire variable domain, with the rest obtained from reference TRBV7-2 and TRBJ1-2, is as follows: GAGVSQSPSNKVTEKGKDVELRCDPISGHTALYWYRQSLGQGLEFLIYFQGNSAPDKSGLPSDRFSAERTGGSVSTLTIQRTQQEDSAVYLCASSLVGRADGYTFGSGTRLTVV.

This clonotype turned up a few times. The gene calls are TRBV7-2 and TRBJ1-4; 7 positions agree with TRBD1. CDR3 length: 15 residues. The germline V gene encodes CDR1 SGHTA and CDR2 FQGNSA. With V trimmed by 6 bases and J by 4 bases, 8 bases remained unmatched. CDR3 DNA sequence: TGTGCCAGCAGTTTAATGACAGGGAATAATGAAAAACTGTTTTTT. Its protein is CASSLMTGNNEKLFF.

This clonotype was counted many times. The J gene is TRBJ2-6, the V gene TRBV11-2, with a weak D call TRBD2 (5 bases). Per germline, CDR1 SGHAT and CDR2 FQNNGV. The CDR3 runs to 16 residues. V was shortened by 0 bases and J by 4 bases, with 10 bases between the two germline ends. Written as DNA, the CDR3 is TGTGCCAGCAGCTTAGATCCGGGAATGGGGGCCAACGTCCTGACTTTC. Amino acid sequence: CASSLDPGMGANVLTF.

This clonotype was counted many times. One junction end disagrees with the germline gene, perhaps due to a read error. The chain uses TRBV7-7 and TRBJ2-5, with a possible D match to TRBD2 (5 bases). The CDR3 is made up of 15 amino acids. Germline V gene data show CDR1 as SSHAT and CDR2 as FNYEAQ (reference sequence). CDR3 sequence (DNA): TGTGCTAGCAGCTTGTCGAGGGTTCAGTCGGAGACCCAGTACTTC. Translating gives CASSLSRVQSETQYF.

This clonotype was counted at least ten times. This rearrangement joins TRBV4-2 to TRBJ2-7; a weak D match, TRBD2 (7 bases). Germline loops: CDR1 LGHNA, CDR2 YNFKEQ. V gave up 0 bases and J gave up 3 bases, with 21 bases separating them. The CDR3 has 18 amino acids. The DNA for the CDR3 is TGTGCCAGCAGCCAAGATCTTCGGACGGGGGGCCAGTACTACGAGCAGTACTTC. Translation gives CASSQDLRTGGQYYEQYF.

This clonotype was seen many times. The chain links TRBV7-8 to TRBJ2-5, with D tentatively TRBD1 or TRBD2 (5 bases each). Germline V gene data show CDR1 as SGHVS and CDR2 as FQNEAQ. This CDR3 contains 13 residues. V dropped 5 bases and J dropped 2 bases, with 9 bases sitting between them. The chain's CDR3 is CASSPGRQETQYF. The CDR3 DNA reads as TGTGCCAGCAGCCCAGGGAGACAAGAGACCCAGTACTTC.

In its sample, this clonotype was seen many times. This chain joins TRBV10-3 and TRBJ2-2, with 7 bases aligning to TRBD1. The CDR3 length is 14 residues. Germline loops: CDR1 ENHRY, CDR2 SYGVKD. Trimming took 9 bases from V and 1 from J; bases not matched to a gene: 5. The CDR3: CAILDRQNTGELFF. The CDR3 DNA reads as TGTGCCATTCTGGACAGGCAGAACACCGGGGAGCTGTTTTTT.

This clonotype was counted ten times or more. J is TRBJ2-1 and V is TRBV3-1; 7 bases match TRBD2. This CDR3 contains 13 residues. The germline V gene encodes CDR1 LGHDT and CDR2 YNNKEL (reference sequence). V lost 8 bases to trimming and J lost 12 bases; unmatched junction nucleotides: 13. This CDR3 is CASSPGGELAQFF. The CDR3 bases are TGTGCCAGCTCTCCTGGGGGGGAGCTAGCGCAGTTCTTC.

To note about this clonotype: This may be a read error, as it is one base from a much larger clone. V usage is TRBV5-4 and J usage is TRBJ2-1; 7 bases map to TRBD1. With 4 bases clipped from V and 7 bases from J, the junction kept 11 bases outside the gene matches. In germline, CDR1 is SGHNT, CDR2 YYREEE (reference sequence). There are 15 residues in the CDR3. CDR3 sequence: CASSPEPAGGNEQFF. In DNA, the CDR3 is TGTGCCAGCAGCCCGGAGCCGGCAGGGGGAAATGAGCAGTTCTTC.

This clonotype was counted ten times or more. The CDR3 DNA is TGCAGTGCTAGACTAGCGGGGGGCGAGACCCAGTACTTC. It translates to CSARLAGGETQYF. The rearrangement links TRBV20-1 to TRBJ2-5; 11 positions match TRBD2. Germline-derived CDR1 and CDR2 are DFQATT and SNEGSKA (reference sequence). The ends lost 2 bases at V and 5 bases at J; junction bases unmatched: 1. The CDR3 is 13 amino acids.